Listed here are 15 T cell receptor beta chains from one sample, sequenced in a study of blood T cell repertoires in COVID-19. Clones were read by immunoSEQ multiplex PCR, and TCRdb kept only the in-frame ones, dropping some. The data hold 350,000 to 500,000 clones, with approximately 90% observed a single time. The sample was PBMCs or T cells enriched from blood (not recorded which). The receptor set was obtained from a woman aged 18-35 years who had been exposed to COVID-19.

The V gene is TRBV15, the J gene TRBJ1-1; the D gene is possibly TRBD1 (5 bases). Deletions cut 2 bases from V and 4 bases from J, with 14 bases between. The germline CDR1 and CDR2 sequences are LNHNV and YYDKDF (reference sequence). The CDR3 has 15 amino acids. In DNA form, the CDR3 reads TGTGCCACCAGCAGACAGGGTACAGGCGGCACTGAAGCTTTCTTT. It yields the protein CATSRQGTGGTEAFF.

The V and J genes are TRBV28 and TRBJ2-7; 7 bases line up with TRBD2. There are 15 residues in the CDR3. In germline, CDR1 is MDHEN, CDR2 SYDVKM. With V trimmed by 5 bases and J by 7 bases, 14 bases remained unmatched. CDR3 sequence (DNA): TGTGCCAGCAGTAATTCAGGGAGGGCAACTGGGGAGCAGTACTTC. As protein: CASSNSGRATGEQYF.

The V call is TRBV27, the J call TRBJ1-2; 7 bases map to TRBD1. This CDR3 has 14 residues. With V trimmed by 4 bases and J by 3 bases, 5 bases remained unmatched. CDR1 MNHEY and CDR2 SMNVEV come from the germline V gene (reference sequence). CDR3 sequence: CASSSYTGDYGYTF. In DNA, the CDR3 is TGTGCCAGCAGTTCCTATACAGGGGACTATGGCTACACCTTC.

This sequence joins TRBV19 and TRBJ2-1; maybe TRBD1 (5 bases). This CDR3 spans 15 amino acids. Trimming pared 4 bases from V and 8 bases from J, leaving 18 bases between. In germline, CDR1 is LNHDA, CDR2 SQIVND (reference sequence). The CDR3 DNA is TGTGCCAGTAGTAATGAAGACAGCGCGGCTGATGAGCAGTTCTTC. Translated: CASSNEDSAADEQFF.

The CDR3 reads CASSLPGQGVYEQYF. The CDR3 DNA reads TGTGCCAGCAGCCTACCGGGACAGGGAGTTTACGAGCAGTACTTC. The chain employs TRBV13 and TRBJ2-7; 9 nucleotides line up with TRBD1. This CDR3 is 15 amino acids long. V gave up 5 bases and J gave up 4 bases; unmatched junction bases: 9. Germline loops: CDR1 PRHDT, CDR2 FYEKMQ (reference sequence).

CDR3 bases: TGTGCCAGCAGTTACTCTGTCGGAGGTGGCTACACCTTC. The encoded protein is CASSYSVGGGYTF. The chain recombines TRBV6-5 with TRBJ1-2, with D unclear. The germline CDR1 and CDR2 sequences are MNHEY and SVGAGI. V lost 0 bases and J lost 7, with 9 bases in between. CDR3 length: 13 amino acids.

CDR3 amino acids: CASSYGGGLETQYF. As DNA, the CDR3 is TGTGCCAGCAGTTATGGGGGGGGCCTGGAGACCCAGTACTTC. The rearrangement joins TRBV6-5 to TRBJ2-5; D may be TRBD2 (7 bases). The CDR3 has 14 amino acids. Germline values: CDR1 MNHEY, CDR2 SVGAGI. V shed 3 bases and J shed 5 bases, with 13 bases lying between them.

The chain carries TRBV27 and TRBJ2-1; D may be TRBD1 (6 bases). V dropped 5 bases and J dropped 6 bases, with 20 bases sitting between them. Germline V gives CDR1 MNHEY, CDR2 SMNVEV (reference sequence). CDR3 length: 16 residues. CDR3 nucleotides: TGTGCCAGCAGTGCCCGGGACAACAGCAATCCCAATGAGCAGTTCTTC. This translates into CASSARDNSNPNEQFF.

This sequence joins TRBV28 and TRBJ1-3; a possible D gene is TRBD1 (6 bases). V was pared by 6 bases and J by 0 bases, with 12 bases between. CDR3 length: 15 amino acids. Germline CDR1 is MDHEN and CDR2 is SYDVKM. CDR3 sequence reads: CASRTVTGSGNTIYF. CDR3 DNA: TGTGCCAGCAGGACAGTGACAGGCTCTGGAAACACCATATATTTT.

The chain carries TRBV4-1 and TRBJ2-7; 12 bases line up with TRBD2. Germline values: CDR1 MGHRA, CDR2 YSYEKL. Germline trimming cut 0 bases from V and 9 bases from J; bases unmatched to any gene: 12. This CDR3 region has 17 residues. The CDR3 loop reads CASSQDSVASGRAVQYF. CDR3 bases: TGCGCCAGCAGCCAAGATAGCGTAGCTAGCGGGAGGGCGGTGCAGTACTTC.

The V call is TRBV4-3, the J call TRBJ2-7, with D perhaps matching TRBD2 (6 bases). Deletions cut 4 bases from V and 2 bases from J, with 12 bases between. Germline lookup yields CDR1 LGHNA and CDR2 YSLEER. The CDR3 is 14 residues long. The CDR3 DNA reads as TGCGCCAGCAGCCGAGGCGGGGAAACCTACGAGCAGTACTTC. This translates into CASSRGGETYEQYF.

The V call is TRBV28, the J call TRBJ1-6, with 9 bases matching TRBD1. CDR3 length: 15 residues. Per the germline V gene, CDR1 is MDHEN and CDR2 is SYDVKM. The V segment lost 7 bases and the J segment 9 bases; nucleotides outside the gene matches: 10. The CDR3 coding sequence is TGTGCCAGCACTACCTCCCGGGACAGGGTTTCACCCCTCCACTTT. This translates into CASTTSRDRVSPLHF.

Only one count was recorded for this clone. This chain joins TRBV14 and TRBJ2-7, with TRBD1 as a possible D gene (5 bases). CDR3 length: 14 residues. Germline V gene data show CDR1 as SGHDN and CDR2 as FVKESK. V lost 7 bases and J 2 bases, leaving 15 bases between the germline ends. This CDR3 is CASNPLGRAYEQYF. Here the CDR3 DNA reads TGTGCCAGCAACCCTTTGGGGCGAGCCTACGAGCAGTACTTC. The whole variable domain, remainder taken from reference TRBV14 and TRBJ2-7, is EAGVTQFPSHSVIEKGQTVTLRCDPISGHDNLYWYRRVMGKEIKFLLHFVKESKQDESGMPNNRFLAERTGGTYSTLKVQPAELEDSGVYFCASNPLGRAYEQYFGPGTRLTVT.

This chain links TRBV1 with TRBJ1-4; TRBD1, the D gene given by the table, was not confirmed from the DNA. TRBV1 is a known pseudogene. The CDR3 extends over 16 amino acids. In nucleotides, the CDR3 is TGCACCAGCAGCCAGCTACGTCCACAGCCTAATGAAAAACTGTTTTTT. This gives the protein CTSSQLRPQPNEKLFF.

The gene calls are TRBV28 and TRBJ1-1, with D perhaps matching TRBD1 (5 bases). This CDR3 comprises 14 residues. Germline V lookup: CDR1 MDHEN, CDR2 SYDVKM. V lost 1 base and J 3 bases, leaving 9 bases between the germline ends. The CDR3 is CASSLLGGYTEAFF. The CDR3 DNA is TGTGCCAGCAGTTTATTGGGGGGGTACACTGAAGCTTTCTTT.